This entry lists 20 T cell receptor beta chains sequenced from one sample in a study of identical twins. TCRdb processed the 5' RACE reads anew with MiXCR; each CDR3 protein has one entry. The profile shows some 300,000 distinct CDR3 sequences, approximately 13% of them singletons. A further study also used this sample, focusing on yellow fever vaccine responses in identical twins.

Sequencing input: CD8+ T cells sorted from blood. The receptors were gathered from a woman younger than 30 in good health.

The chain links TRBV27 to TRBJ2-7; D gene unclear. This CDR3 spans 13 amino acids. Germline assignment: CDR1 MNHEY and CDR2 SMNVEV (reference sequence). V lost 5 bases to trimming and J lost 2 bases, with 10 bases between them. DNA of the CDR3: TGTGCCAGCAGTCAAGCGAACCCCTACGAGCAGTACTTC. Translated, it gives CASSQANPYEQYF.

This clonotype was detected only a few times. The chain has TRBV9 and TRBJ2-1, with 9 bases identical to TRBD2. Germline assignment: CDR1 SGDLS and CDR2 YYNGEE. The trim removed 4 bases at V and 3 bases at J, leaving 5 bases unmatched. The CDR3 has 15 residues. The CDR3 nucleotides are TGTGCCAGCAGCCAAGTTAGCGGGAGCTACAATGAGCAGTTCTTC. Its protein is CASSQVSGSYNEQFF.

This clonotype was recorded many times. This sequence joins TRBV6-1 and TRBJ2-1; 10 bases are shared with TRBD2. This CDR3 region has 16 residues. The ends lost 5 bases at V and 7 bases at J; junction bases unmatched: 11. Germline V gene lookup returns CDR1 MNHNS and CDR2 SASEGT. The CDR3 nucleotides are TGTGCCAGCAGTCCCTCCCTAGCGGGAGTTAGAAATGAGCAGTTCTTC. Protein: CASSPSLAGVRNEQFF.

This clonotype was picked up a small number of times. The rearrangement joins TRBV9 to TRBJ2-5; D is possibly TRBD1 (6 bases). V dropped 0 bases and J dropped 2 bases, with 8 bases sitting between them. The CDR3 covers 14 residues. The V gene's germline CDR1 is SGDLS and CDR2 YYNGEE. Here the CDR3 DNA reads TGTGCCAGCAGCGTAGAGGGACAACAAGAGACCCAGTACTTC. It is translated as CASSVEGQQETQYF.

This chain links TRBV2 with TRBJ2-1; either TRBD1 or TRBD2 may fit D (5 bases each). The CDR3 consists of 17 residues. The V gene's germline CDR1 is SNHLY and CDR2 FYNNEI. V lost 4 bases and J 4 bases, leaving 20 bases between the germline ends. This CDR3 reads CASSVGRMGTEYNEQFF. CDR3 DNA: TGTGCCAGCAGTGTAGGGCGGATGGGGACGGAGTACAATGAGCAGTTCTTC.

The V call is TRBV2, the J call TRBJ1-1; possible D gene TRBD1, 5 bases. This CDR3 is built from 16 residues. Trimming stripped 2 bases from V and 2 bases from J, with 15 bases between. Germline V gene lookup returns CDR1 SNHLY and CDR2 FYNNEI. The CDR3 reads CASSEWGRAQNTEAFF. The CDR3 nucleotides read TGTGCCAGCAGTGAATGGGGCAGGGCCCAAAACACTGAAGCTTTCTTT.

This chain links TRBV2 with TRBJ2-7, with 10 positions matching TRBD2. Germline loops: CDR1 SNHLY, CDR2 FYNNEI. Trimming at V came to 4 bases and at J to 4 bases, leaving 10 bases not matched to a gene. This CDR3 comprises 16 residues. CDR3 in DNA: TGTGCCAGCAGTGGGGGGACAACTAGCGGGACTTACGAGCAGTACTTC. This sequence encodes CASSGGTTSGTYEQYF.

This clonotype was counted a few times. This chain uses TRBV10-1 with TRBJ1-5; the D gene is possibly TRBD1 (5 bases). The germline gives CDR1 WNHNN, CDR2 SYGVQD (reference sequence). The length of the CDR3 is 13 residues. The V and J ends lost 0 bases and 11 bases respectively, with 11 bases between them. The CDR3 nucleotides read TGCGCCAGCAGTGAGTCGTCGTTAGGGGCCCAGCATTTT. It translates to CASSESSLGAQHF.

This rearrangement joins TRBV7-2 to TRBJ2-2; D call uncertain. The germline gives CDR1 SGHTA, CDR2 FQGNSA. With 2 bases removed from V and 8 bases from J, the gap between germline ends came to 12 bases. This CDR3 region has 14 residues. CDR3 protein: CASSLPRLFGELFF. The CDR3 nucleotides read TGTGCCAGCAGCTTACCAAGGTTATTTGGGGAGCTGTTTTTT.

This clonotype showed up just a few times. This chain joins TRBV7-4 and TRBJ1-1; weak D call: TRBD1 (6 bases). Germline loops: CDR1 SGHVT, CDR2 SQSDAQ. Trimming removed 5 bases from V and 2 bases from J, with 21 bases in between. CDR3 length: 17 residues. The CDR3 bases are TGTGCCAGCAGCCTCTACCCCACTCCACAGGGAAACACTGAAGCTTTCTTT. It specifies CASSLYPTPQGNTEAFF.

The rearrangement uses TRBV7-7 and TRBJ1-6, with D perhaps matching TRBD1 (6 bases). The CDR3 runs to 16 residues. Germline CDR1 reads SSHAT; CDR2 reads FNYEAQ (reference sequence). With 4 bases removed from V and 13 bases from J, the gap between germline ends came to 23 bases. Written as DNA, the CDR3 is TGTGCCAGCAGCTCGTCGGAGGACAGACTAAGATCCCCCCTCCACTTT. It yields the protein CASSSSEDRLRSPLHF.

The table lists this clonotype with many counts. The chain uses TRBV4-1 and TRBJ2-4, with unresolved D. This CDR3 spans 12 amino acids. The V end was cut by 0 bases, the J end by 4 bases, with 1 base between. The germline V gene has CDR1 MGHRA and CDR2 YSYEKL. The CDR3 bases are TGCGCCAGCAGCCAAGATAAAAACATTCAGTACTTC. Encoded protein: CASSQDKNIQYF.

The table lists this clonotype with a few counts. V and J are TRBV6-1 and TRBJ2-5; TRBD2 matches 9 bases. With 6 bases clipped from V and 5 bases from J, the junction kept 13 bases outside the gene matches. The CDR3 runs 16 residues. Germline V gene lookup returns CDR1 MNHNS and CDR2 SASEGT. The CDR3 loop is CASRGWASGVGETQYF. As DNA, the CDR3 is TGTGCCAGCAGGGGTTGGGCTAGCGGGGTGGGGGAGACCCAGTACTTC.

The V call is TRBV3-1, the J call TRBJ2-2, with 8 nucleotides matching TRBD1. V gave up 0 bases and J gave up 7 bases; unmatched junction bases: 7. CDR1 LGHDT and CDR2 YNNKEL come from the germline V gene (reference sequence). CDR3 length equals 16 residues. This CDR3 is CASSQERQGSYGELFF. CDR3 nucleotides: TGTGCCAGCAGCCAAGAAAGACAGGGGAGTTACGGGGAGCTGTTTTTT.

V usage is TRBV13 and J usage is TRBJ2-7, with D possibly being TRBD1 (6 bases). The germline gives CDR1 PRHDT, CDR2 FYEKMQ (reference sequence). V was trimmed by 3 bases and J by 5 bases, leaving 17 bases between them. The CDR3 runs 15 residues. The CDR3 sequence is CASSLGAAPFDEQYF. Written as DNA, the CDR3 is TGTGCCAGCAGCTTGGGGGCCGCCCCCTTCGACGAGCAGTACTTC.

This clonotype was observed a few times. The chain carries TRBV12-3 or TRBV12-4 and TRBJ1-5; D ambiguous. Trimming removed 1 base at V and 8 bases at J, with 12 bases between. This CDR3 has 14 residues. CDR3 region: CASSLGQHGEPQHF. CDR3 nucleotides: TGTGCCAGCAGTTTAGGTCAGCACGGCGAGCCCCAGCATTTT.

This clonotype has only a few counts. The CDR3 DNA sequence: TGTGCCAGCAGCCCACGGGACACTGAAGCTTTCTTT. Its protein product is CASSPRDTEAFF. The gene calls are TRBV13 and TRBJ1-1; D is uncertain. The CDR3 contains 12 residues. Per germline, CDR1 PRHDT and CDR2 FYEKMQ (reference sequence). Trimming cost V 5 bases and J 3 bases, with 7 bases left between them.

This clonotype has a handful of counts. The genes are TRBV29-1 and TRBJ2-2, with D perhaps given as TRBD1 or TRBD2 (6 bases each). There are 16 residues in the CDR3. The germline gives CDR1 SQVTM, CDR2 ANQGSEA. V was pared by 6 bases and J by 3 bases, with 20 bases between. CDR3 nucleotides: TGCAGCGTCCGGGGGATACAGGGTAGGGACACCGGGGAGCTGTTTTTT. It is translated as CSVRGIQGRDTGELFF.

This clonotype appeared many times. V usage is TRBV14 and J usage is TRBJ1-1; D gene uncertain. In germline, CDR1 is SGHDN, CDR2 FVKESK. Trimming pared 4 bases from V and 0 bases from J, leaving 9 bases between. The CDR3 is 14 residues long. CDR3 DNA: TGTGCCAGCAGCCCCACCGGGGTGAACACTGAAGCTTTCTTT. It specifies CASSPTGVNTEAFF.

A few counts support this clonotype. This chain links TRBV20-1 with TRBJ2-7, with a tentative D call TRBD2 (6 bases). From germline, CDR1 is DFQATT and CDR2 SNEGSKA (reference sequence). The V end lost 0 bases, the J end lost 2 bases, and 14 bases lay between the germline ends. The CDR3 extends over 15 amino acids. The chain's CDR3 is CSARDRWAGPYEQYF. The CDR3 DNA reads as TGCAGTGCTAGAGATCGATGGGCGGGACCCTACGAGCAGTACTTC.